The rows below give T cell receptor beta chains drawn from one sample of a study of CD8 T cells in Susac syndrome. TCRdb ran MiXCR on the immunoSEQ multiplex PCR reads and lists one entry per CDR3 protein. The data show under 200,000 distinct CDR3 sequences, about 90% seen once. Sequenced input: CD4+ T cells from PBMCs. Receptors were obtained from a human donor in good health. CDR3s include the opening cysteine and the closing phenylalanine or tryptophan. The order of the fields is D gene, J gene, V gene, clone size, CDR3 protein, CDR3 DNA. A D gene is named only where the DNA matches it firmly. A clone size is listed for some rows: how often the clone was seen (once, few, many), or a class if it is expanded.

D gene: NA
J gene: TRBJ2-2
V gene: TRBV2
clone size: once
CDR3 protein: CASSETDRITGELFF
CDR3 DNA: TGTGCCAGCAGTGAGACGGACAGAATCACCGGGGAGCTGTTTTTT

D gene: TRBD2
J gene: TRBJ2-5
V gene: TRBV7-9
clone size: NA
CDR3 protein: CASSLALSGGRGETQYF
CDR3 DNA: TGTGCCAGCAGCTTAGCCCTTTCAGGCGGGAGAGGAGAGACCCAGTACTTC

D gene: TRBD1
J gene: TRBJ1-2
V gene: TRBV29-1
clone size: NA
CDR3 protein: CSVPFQGAGGYTF
CDR3 DNA: TGCAGCGTTCCCTTCCAGGGGGCCGGTGGCTACACCTTC

D gene: NA
J gene: TRBJ2-7
V gene: TRBV9
clone size: NA
CDR3 protein: CASSANTGSIYEQYF
CDR3 DNA: TGTGCCAGCAGCGCCAATACAGGGTCCATCTACGAGCAGTACTTC

D gene: NA
J gene: TRBJ1-5
V gene: TRBV3-1
clone size: NA
CDR3 protein: CASSPTGTARAYSNQPQHF
CDR3 DNA: TGTGCCAGCAGTCCTACCGGGACTGCACGGGCCTATAGCAATCAGCCCCAGCATTTT

D gene: TRBD1
J gene: TRBJ2-4
V gene: TRBV2
clone size: NA
CDR3 protein: CASTPPGQRNIQYF
CDR3 DNA: TGTGCCAGCACTCCCCCGGGACAGAGAAACATTCAGTACTTC

D gene: NA
J gene: TRBJ1-2
V gene: TRBV6-5
clone size: once
CDR3 protein: CASSYSIGDRGYTF
CDR3 DNA: TGTGCCAGCAGTTACTCGATAGGAGATCGTGGCTACACCTTC

D gene: TRBD1
J gene: TRBJ2-7
V gene: TRBV6-1
clone size: NA
CDR3 protein: CASRAGTDYEQYF
CDR3 DNA: TGTGCCAGCAGGGCCGGGACAGACTACGAGCAGTACTTC

D gene: TRBD2
J gene: TRBJ2-5
V gene: TRBV7-2
clone size: NA
CDR3 protein: CASSFPSGGTQETQYF
CDR3 DNA: TGTGCCAGCAGCTTTCCTAGCGGGGGAACCCAAGAGACCCAGTACTTC

D gene: TRBD1
J gene: TRBJ2-7
V gene: TRBV20-1
clone size: once
CDR3 protein: CSIAGQASSYEQYF
CDR3 DNA: TGCAGCATCGCGGGACAGGCAAGCTCCTACGAGCAGTACTTC

D gene: TRBD1
J gene: TRBJ2-1
V gene: TRBV2
clone size: NA
CDR3 protein: CATSRDSEFF
CDR3 DNA: TGTGCCACTAGCCGGGACAGTGAGTTCTTC

D gene: NA
J gene: TRBJ1-1
V gene: TRBV12-3/TRBV12-4
clone size: NA
CDR3 protein: CASSFAGEDVAFF
CDR3 DNA: TGTGCCAGCAGTTTCGCCGGGGAGGACGTAGCTTTCTTT

D gene: TRBD2
J gene: TRBJ2-1
V gene: TRBV5-1
clone size: NA
CDR3 protein: CASSGPTSGTYNEQFF
CDR3 DNA: TGCGCCAGCAGCGGACCGACTAGCGGGACCTACAATGAGCAGTTCTTC

D gene: TRBD1
J gene: TRBJ1-5
V gene: TRBV4-3
clone size: NA
CDR3 protein: CASSQEGTGVPYSNQPQHF
CDR3 DNA: TGCGCCAGCAGCCAGGAGGGGACAGGAGTACCTTATAGCAATCAGCCCCAGCATTTT

D gene: TRBD1
J gene: TRBJ2-7
V gene: TRBV5-1
clone size: NA
CDR3 protein: CASSLEGTGGDEQYF
CDR3 DNA: TGCGCCAGCAGCTTGGAGGGGACAGGGGGAGACGAGCAGTACTTC

D gene: NA
J gene: TRBJ1-5
V gene: TRBV2
clone size: NA
CDR3 protein: CASREDIYQPQHF
CDR3 DNA: TGTGCCAGCCGAGAAGACATCTATCAGCCCCAGCATTTT

D gene: TRBD2
J gene: TRBJ2-5
V gene: TRBV30
clone size: NA
CDR3 protein: CAWSVVAGAFLETQYF
CDR3 DNA: TGTGCCTGGAGTGTTGTGGCGGGAGCATTTCTAGAGACCCAGTACTTC

D gene: NA
J gene: TRBJ2-4
V gene: TRBV5-1
clone size: NA
CDR3 protein: CASSLANIQYF
CDR3 DNA: TGCGCCAGCAGCTTAGCTAACATTCAGTACTTC

D gene: NA
J gene: TRBJ1-5
V gene: TRBV12-3/TRBV12-4
clone size: NA
CDR3 protein: CASSWGGQPQHF
CDR3 DNA: TGTGCCAGCAGTTGGGGGGGTCAGCCCCAGCATTTT

D gene: NA
J gene: TRBJ2-7
V gene: TRBV6-2/TRBV6-3
clone size: NA
CDR3 protein: CASSYLAPAGKQYF
CDR3 DNA: TGTGCCAGCAGTTACCTGGCCCCCGCAGGGAAGCAGTACTTC

D gene: NA
J gene: TRBJ1-5
V gene: TRBV5-1
clone size: NA
CDR3 protein: CASSSGTPNQPQHF
CDR3 DNA: TGCGCCAGCAGCTCGGGGACACCCAACCAGCCCCAGCATTTT

D gene: NA
J gene: TRBJ1-2
V gene: TRBV6-5
clone size: NA
CDR3 protein: CASSYSKARGNYGYTF
CDR3 DNA: TGTGCCAGCAGTTACTCGAAGGCCCGGGGTAACTATGGCTACACCTTC

D gene: NA
J gene: TRBJ2-4
V gene: TRBV18
clone size: NA
CDR3 protein: CASSLTGTLNIQYF
CDR3 DNA: TGTGCCAGCTCACTTACCGGGACCTTAAACATTCAGTACTTC

D gene: NA
J gene: TRBJ2-7
V gene: TRBV20-1
clone size: NA
CDR3 protein: CSAGERISSYEQYF
CDR3 DNA: TGCAGTGCTGGCGAACGGATTAGCTCCTACGAGCAGTACTTC

D gene: NA
J gene: TRBJ1-5
V gene: TRBV6-5
clone size: NA
CDR3 protein: CASSQYRQPQHF
CDR3 DNA: TGTGCCAGCAGCCAATATAGGCAGCCCCAGCATTTT

D gene: NA
J gene: TRBJ1-5
V gene: TRBV12-3/TRBV12-4
clone size: NA
CDR3 protein: CASSPRRSGNQPQHF
CDR3 DNA: TGTGCCAGCAGTCCCCGGAGGTCGGGCAATCAGCCCCAGCATTTT

D gene: NA
J gene: TRBJ1-5
V gene: TRBV30
clone size: NA
CDR3 protein: CAWSRRNNQPQHF
CDR3 DNA: TGTGCCTGGAGTCGACGGAACAATCAGCCCCAGCATTTT